These T cell receptor beta chains were read from a single sample in a study of blood T cell repertoires in COVID-19. Generated by immunoSEQ multiplex PCR, the TCRdb table keeps only in-frame clones and is missing some. Of about 99,000 clones listed, roughly 89% were seen once; the top ten hold 17%. Source material: peripheral blood. The receptor set was obtained from an elderly woman in a cohort sampled during active COVID-19. The CDR3 runs from the conserved cysteine through the conserved F or W. D genes are given only for firm matches. Not every row has a clone size; where given, it reads once, few, many or a size class.

v_gene	d_gene	j_gene	abundance	CDR3nt	CDR3aa
TRBV7-9	NA	TRBJ2-5	NA	TGTGCCAGCAGCTTAGGGCAGAACCAAGAGACCCAGTACTTC	CASSLGQNQETQYF
TRBV7-2	NA	TRBJ2-1	once	TGTGCCAGCAGCCCCCCAGTCCAATCCTACAATGAGCAGTTCTTC	CASSPPVQSYNEQFF
TRBV19	TRBD1	TRBJ1-6	NA	TGTGCCAGTAGTCATCGACAGGGAAGGGGGTCTAATTCACCCCTCCACTTT	CASSHRQGRGSNSPLHF
TRBV7-2	TRBD2	TRBJ2-3	NA	TGTGCCAGCAGCTTACAACTAGCGGGGACCACAGATACGCAGTATTTT	CASSLQLAGTTDTQYF
TRBV7-2	TRBD2	TRBJ2-3	NA	TGTGCCAGCAGCTTCGGACTAGCTTTGGATACGCAGTATTTT	CASSFGLALDTQYF
TRBV19	TRBD2	TRBJ2-3	NA	TGTGCCAGTAGTATACAAGGTGGGACTAGCGGCACAGATACGCAGTATTTT	CASSIQGGTSGTDTQYF
TRBV7-2	TRBD1	TRBJ1-2	NA	TGTGCCAGCAGCTTCCCAGGGGGGAACTATGGCTACACCTTC	CASSFPGGNYGYTF
TRBV19	NA	TRBJ2-3	NA	TGTGCCAGTAGTAGACAGCCAGATACGCAGTATTTT	CASSRQPDTQYF
TRBV18	NA	TRBJ2-4	once	TGTGCCAGCTCACCACCCCCGGACGGGGTAGCCAAAAACATTCAGTACTTC	CASSPPPDGVAKNIQYF
TRBV28	NA	TRBJ2-1	NA	TGTGCCAGCAGTTTTGTTGGCAACAATGAGCAGTTCTTC	CASSFVGNNEQFF
TRBV6-6	TRBD2	TRBJ2-5	NA	TGTGCCAGCAGTTATCCGGGACTAGGGAAAGAGACCCAGTACTTC	CASSYPGLGKETQYF
TRBV5-1	NA	TRBJ2-1	NA	TGCGCCAGCAGCTTGGATGGCTCGAATGAGCAGTTCTTC	CASSLDGSNEQFF
TRBV2	NA	TRBJ2-7	NA	TGTGCCGGGACTCCTAGAAGCTATACTTACGAGCAGTACTTC	CAGTPRSYTYEQYF
TRBV7-2	NA	TRBJ2-1	NA	TGTGCCAGCAGCTCCTCACGCGGATGGCAGTTCTTC	CASSSSRGWQFF
TRBV18	NA	TRBJ2-5	NA	TGTGCCAGCTCGAAGAACGCCCCGGGGTTCGGGGAGACCCAGTACTTC	CASSKNAPGFGETQYF
TRBV24-1	TRBD2	TRBJ2-3	once	TGTGCCACCAGTGATTTAGTCGCGGGAGTGACAGATACGCAGTATTTT	CATSDLVAGVTDTQYF
TRBV7-7	TRBD2	TRBJ2-2	few	TGTGCTAGCAGCTCCCGGACTAGCGGGGGGGCATTGGGTGCCGGGGAGCTGTTTTTT	CASSSRTSGGALGAGELFF
TRBV5-4	NA	TRBJ1-1	NA	TGTGCCAGCAGCTTGGATCGGGTGATGAACACTGAAGCTTTCTTT	CASSLDRVMNTEAFF
TRBV3-1/TRBV3-2	NA	TRBJ2-7	NA	TGTGCCAGCAGCCAAGTTGATTGGGGGGCGGGGGCCTACGAGCAGTACTTC	CASSQVDWGAGAYEQYF
TRBV19	NA	TRBJ1-4	NA	TGTGCCAGTAGTATGGGCACAGGGAGTGAAAAACTGTTTTTT	CASSMGTGSEKLFF
TRBV6-1	TRBD1	TRBJ2-1	NA	TGTGCCAGCAGTGAAATGGGACAGGGCTACAATGAGCAGTTCTTC	CASSEMGQGYNEQFF
TRBV3-1/TRBV3-2	NA	TRBJ1-5	NA	TGTGCCAGCAGCCAGGGGGCTGGAGGACAGCCCCAGCATTTT	CASSQGAGGQPQHF
TRBV5-4	NA	TRBJ2-1	NA	TGTGCCAGCAGCTTCTTACAGGGTGACGGTGAGCAGTTCTTC	CASSFLQGDGEQFF
TRBV4-1	TRBD1	TRBJ1-1	once	TGCGCCAGCAGCCAAGAATCGTGGGACAGGGGGCTTTTGACCAACACTGAAGCTTTCTTT	CASSQESWDRGLLTNTEAFF
TRBV7-9	TRBD1	TRBJ2-6	NA	TGTGCCAGCAGCTTATCCGGGACAGGGGACACCTCTGGGGCCAACGTCCTGACTTTC	CASSLSGTGDTSGANVLTF
TRBV5-4	NA	TRBJ2-7	NA	TGTGCCAGCAGCTCGCCAACAGGGAGCCACGAGCAGTACTTC	CASSSPTGSHEQYF
TRBV7-6	NA	TRBJ2-1	NA	TGTGCCAGCAGCTTAGCAAAGGGGATCGACAATGAGCAGTTCTTC	CASSLAKGIDNEQFF
TRBV6-5	NA	TRBJ2-7	NA	TGTGCCAGCAGTCGGGGAGGGGGGTACGAGCAGTACTTC	CASSRGGGYEQYF
TRBV7-9	TRBD1	TRBJ1-4	NA	TGTGCCAGCAGCCTCTGGACAGGCGGGGAAGAAAAACTGTTTTTT	CASSLWTGGEEKLFF
TRBV10-3	NA	TRBJ1-4	NA	TGTGCCATCAGTGACGGGCGACCGAGGGCTGAAAAACTGTTTTTT	CAISDGRPRAEKLFF
TRBV4-2	NA	TRBJ2-7	NA	TGTGCCAGCAGCCAAGGTTTCTTACAATACGAGCAGTACTTC	CASSQGFLQYEQYF
TRBV6-5	NA	TRBJ2-7	NA	TGTGCCAGCAGTTACGATGGGCGTCTCCGGGAGCAGTACTTC	CASSYDGRLREQYF
TRBV19	TRBD2	TRBJ2-5	once	TGTGCCAGTAGCTCTAGCGGGGTTGAGACCCAGTACTTC	CASSSSGVETQYF
TRBV7-9	TRBD1	TRBJ2-1	once	TGTGCCAGCAGTCGGGACAGGGGACATTATGGCGATGAGCAGTTCTTC	CASSRDRGHYGDEQFF
TRBV2	NA	TRBJ1-5	NA	TGTGCCAGCGCCCGGGGGGAATTGGTTCAGCCCCAGCATTTT	CASARGELVQPQHF